One sample yielded the 28 T cell receptor beta chains listed below, sequenced in a study of T cells in Graves' hyperthyroidism and ophthalmopathy. Regions amplified from RNA transcripts were the TCR beta CDR3 regions. HTBI primers were used for first-round RT-PCR of the TCR CDR3. MiXCR, applied by TCRdb to the multiplex PCR reads, yields one record per CDR3 protein. The sample includes fewer than 500,000 distinct CDR3 sequences, about 14% of them seen just once. Sequenced: blood. All receptors come from a man aged 18-30 years with Graves' ophthalmopathy.

This chain connects TRBV5-1 to TRBJ2-5; D might be TRBD2 (6 bases). CDR1 and CDR2 from the germline V gene are SGHRS and YFSETQ. Trimming removed 3 bases from V and 8 bases from J, with 17 bases in between. The CDR3 runs to 14 residues. CDR3 sequence (DNA): TGCGCCAGCAGCTCCCCCGGAGGGCCAGATACCCAGTACTTC. It yields the protein CASSSPGGPDTQYF.

The chain employs TRBV9 and TRBJ2-3, with 8 bases that match TRBD1. The CDR3 consists of 17 residues. Germline values: CDR1 SGDLS, CDR2 YYNGEE. Germline trimming cut 3 bases from V and 0 bases from J; bases unmatched to any gene: 9. CDR3 protein: CASSGSSGTGSTDTQYF. CDR3 nucleotide sequence: TGTGCCAGCAGCGGCTCATCCGGGACAGGTAGCACAGATACGCAGTATTTT.

The chain has TRBV27 and TRBJ1-1; 7 positions match TRBD1. The length of the CDR3 is 17 residues. V trimming: 5 bases; J trimming: 1 base; junction bases outside the gene matches: 13. Germline V gives CDR1 MNHEY, CDR2 SMNVEV (reference sequence). CDR3 sequence: CASSPLGTVLPNTEAFF. DNA for the CDR3: TGTGCCAGCAGTCCTCTTGGGACAGTACTTCCGAACACTGAAGCTTTCTTT.

The V call is TRBV14, the J call TRBJ2-5; 11 positions match TRBD2. The V gene end was trimmed by 0 bases and the J gene end by 5 bases; junction bases not matched to a gene: 8. This CDR3 has 17 residues. Looked up from germline, CDR1 is SGHDN and CDR2 is FVKESK. In DNA form, the CDR3 reads TGTGCCAGCAGCCAAGATGTAACTAGCGGGAGACGGGAGACCCAGTACTTC. Amino acid sequence: CASSQDVTSGRRETQYF. Filled out from reference TRBV14 and TRBJ2-5, the complete variable domain reads EAGVTQFPSHSVIEKGQTVTLRCDPISGHDNLYWYRRVMGKEIKFLLHFVKESKQDESGMPNNRFLAERTGGTYSTLKVQPAELEDSGVYFCASSQDVTSGRRETQYFGPGTRLLVL.

This clonotype was seen a few times. This clone may be a read error of a much larger clone one base away. The chain employs TRBV11-2 and TRBJ2-7, with D tentatively TRBD2 (5 bases). Germline CDR1 is SGHAT and CDR2 is FQNNGV. This CDR3 has 14 amino acids. The CDR3 sequence: CVSSRGWADYEQYF. The CDR3 DNA sequence: TGTGTCAGCAGCCGGGGATGGGCGGATTACGAGCAGTACTTC.

This clonotype was observed at least ten times. This chain uses TRBV30 with TRBJ2-5; D is unresolved. The CDR3 contains 12 residues. Germline V lookup: CDR1 GTSNPN, CDR2 SVGIG (reference sequence). The ends were cut back, 0 bases at V and 1 base at J, with 3 bases in the middle. The CDR3 DNA reads TGTGCCTGGAGTGTGATCCAAGAGACCCAGTACTTC. It yields the protein CAWSVIQETQYF.

In this sample, this clonotype turned up many times. The chain has TRBV4-1 and TRBJ2-7, with 9 nucleotides matching TRBD1. The CDR3 loop spans 15 amino acids. The ends lost 1 base at V and 0 bases at J; junction bases unmatched: 1. CDR1 and CDR2 (germline): MGHRA, YSYEKL. This chain's CDR3 is CASSQGTGVSYEQYF. As DNA, the CDR3 is TGCGCCAGCAGCCAAGGGACAGGGGTCTCCTACGAGCAGTACTTC.

The rearrangement joins TRBV5-1 to TRBJ2-7; unclear D gene. The CDR3 loop spans 15 amino acids. V dropped 0 bases and J dropped 2 bases, with 12 bases sitting between them. Germline CDR1 and CDR2: SGHRS and YFSETQ. The CDR3 nucleotides are TGCGCCAGCAGCTTGGTGGTCGGACCGACCTACGAGCAGTACTTC. Its protein is CASSLVVGPTYEQYF.

This clonotype was observed a handful of times. V gene TRBV7-8 combines with J gene TRBJ2-5; TRBD1 agrees at 7 bases. The CDR3 consists of 14 residues. Germline CDR1 is SGHVS and CDR2 is FQNEAQ. The V segment lost 6 bases and the J segment 2 bases; nucleotides outside the gene matches: 6. Here the CDR3 reads CASRFGTVQETQYF. As DNA, the CDR3 is TGTGCCAGCAGATTCGGGACAGTACAAGAGACCCAGTACTTC.

This clonotype was recorded many times. The V gene is TRBV7-2, the J gene TRBJ1-5, with D maybe TRBD1 (6 bases). The ends were cut back, 2 bases at V and 6 bases at J, with 14 bases in the middle. The CDR3 contains 15 residues. Germline V CDR1 and CDR2: SGHTA, FQGNSA. Here the CDR3 reads CASSLTGGGPQPQHF. CDR3 in DNA: TGTGCCAGCAGCTTAACCGGGGGGGGGCCTCAGCCCCAGCATTTT. The complete variable domain, with remaining parts taken from reference TRBV7-2 and TRBJ1-5, reads GAGVSQSPSNKVTEKGKDVELRCDPISGHTALYWYRQSLGQGLEFLIYFQGNSAPDKSGLPSDRFSAERTGGSVSTLTIQRTQQEDSAVYLCASSLTGGGPQPQHFGDGTRLSIL.

The chain links TRBV14 to TRBJ1-2; D remains ambiguous. With 1 base removed from V and 4 bases from J, the gap between germline ends came to 13 bases. Germline V gives CDR1 SGHDN, CDR2 FVKESK. The CDR3 extends over 15 amino acids. The CDR3 loop is CASSQGVWQSYGYTF. In nucleotides, the CDR3 is TGTGCCAGCAGCCAAGGCGTCTGGCAGAGCTATGGCTACACCTTC.

This clonotype was detected ten times or more. The chain uses TRBV11-2 and TRBJ1-2; D not resolved. Germline V gives CDR1 SGHAT, CDR2 FQNNGV. The CDR3 spans 13 residues. The V end was cut by 2 bases, the J end by 4 bases, with 8 bases between. CDR3 amino acids: CASSLRGFYGYTF. The CDR3 DNA reads TGTGCCAGCAGCTTAAGAGGGTTCTATGGCTACACCTTC.

This clonotype was detected ten times or more. V is TRBV20-1 and J is TRBJ2-5; 10 nucleotides match TRBD1. V gave up 8 bases and J gave up 5 bases; unmatched junction bases: 5. The length of the CDR3 is 12 residues. Germline CDR1 is DFQATT and CDR2 is SNEGSKA (reference sequence). CDR3 coding DNA: TGCAGTTGGGACAGGGGTGGGGAGACCCAGTACTTC. The encoded protein is CSWDRGGETQYF.

Many counts were recorded for this clonotype. V and J are TRBV5-1 and TRBJ1-1; D ambiguous. Trimming cost V 3 bases and J 8 bases, with 11 bases left between them. CDR1 SGHRS and CDR2 YFSETQ come from the germline V gene. The CDR3 is made up of 12 amino acids. For the CDR3, the DNA is TGCGCCAGCAGCTCCATCAGGATGGAAGCTTTCTTT. Translation gives CASSSIRMEAFF.

This CDR3 reads CASRMGLAVEQYF. The CDR3 nucleotides are TGTGCCAGCAGAATGGGACTAGCAGTCGAGCAGTACTTC. The V and J genes are TRBV2 and TRBJ2-7, with 9 nucleotides matching TRBD2. V was clipped by 6 bases and J by 6 bases; unmatched bases: 6. Germline loops: CDR1 SNHLY, CDR2 FYNNEI. CDR3 length equals 13 residues. The full variable domain, its missing parts supplied by reference TRBV2 and TRBJ2-7, is EPEVTQTPSHQVTQMGQEVILRCVPISNHLYFYWYRQILGQKVEFLVSFYNNEISEKSEIFDDQFSVERPDGSNFTLKIRSTKLEDSAMYFCASRMGLAVEQYFGPGTRLTVT.

This clonotype showed up many times. The V and J genes are TRBV6-5 and TRBJ2-1, with 11 positions matching TRBD2. Germline V lookup: CDR1 MNHEY, CDR2 SVGAGI. Losses at the gene ends were 0 bases for V and 3 bases for J; bases not matched to a gene: 10. The CDR3 is made up of 19 amino acids. CDR3 DNA sequence: TGTGCCAGCAGTTACTCGAGTCTAGCGGGGGGCGCCCTCTACAATGAGCAGTTCTTC. This sequence encodes CASSYSSLAGGALYNEQFF.

This clonotype was detected many times. This chain connects TRBV27 to TRBJ2-3; 12 positions agree with TRBD1. V was clipped by 4 bases and J by 12 bases; unmatched bases: 26. CDR3 length: 20 amino acids. Germline V lookup: CDR1 MNHEY, CDR2 SMNVEV (reference sequence). CDR3 sequence: CASSSGTGGNRLQIRFSQYF. CDR3 sequence (DNA): TGTGCCAGCAGTTCTGGGACAGGGGGCAACAGGTTACAGATACGTTTCAGCCAGTATTTT.

This clonotype was detected a few times. V usage is TRBV29-1 and J usage is TRBJ2-7, with D unclear. CDR3 length equals 12 residues. V was cut by 1 base and J by 3 bases, with 7 bases left in between. Germline V CDR1 and CDR2: SQVTM, ANQGSEA. DNA for the CDR3: TGCAGCGTTGAAGCACACGGCTACGAGCAGTACTTC. This translates into CSVEAHGYEQYF.

This clonotype has a handful of counts. The rearrangement uses TRBV19 and TRBJ1-6; 7 nucleotides match TRBD1. This CDR3 is 17 amino acids long. Germline CDR1 LNHDA, CDR2 SQIVND (reference sequence). V was pared by 5 bases and J by 0 bases, with 7 bases of the junction left unmatched. The CDR3 nucleotides read TGTGCCAGTAGTGCTGGGACAGCCTACTCCTATAATTCACCCCTCCACTTT. Amino acids: CASSAGTAYSYNSPLHF.

This clonotype has at least ten counts. The chain links TRBV3-1 to TRBJ2-7; D possibly matches TRBD1 or TRBD2 (5 bases each). There are 12 residues in the CDR3. Trimming removed 1 base at V and 6 bases at J, with 7 bases between. Looked up from germline, CDR1 is LGHDT and CDR2 is YNNKEL (reference sequence). CDR3 nucleotide sequence: TGTGCCAGCAGCCAAGGAGGGGTCGAGCAGTACTTC. Its protein is CASSQGGVEQYF.

This chain uses TRBV5-1 with TRBJ1-3; 9 bases map to TRBD1. Looked up from germline, CDR1 is SGHRS and CDR2 is YFSETQ. The J segment lost 4 bases and the V segment lost 4 bases, leaving 6 bases of the junction unmatched. The CDR3 runs 15 residues. CDR3 nucleotides: TGCGCCAGCAGCCCGGACAGGGGCGGGGGAAACACCATATATTTT. Translating gives CASSPDRGGGNTIYF.

The V and J genes are TRBV6-2 or TRBV6-3 and TRBJ2-7, with D unclear. V lost 8 bases, J lost 7 bases, and 21 bases lay in between. Germline CDR1 is MNHEY and CDR2 is SVGEGT. The CDR3 runs 14 residues. CDR3 amino acids: CASGRLSGYNEQYF. In DNA form, the CDR3 reads TGTGCCAGCGGACGGCTTTCGGGCTACAATGAGCAGTACTTC.

This clonotype was counted between two and nine times. This chain uses TRBV2 with TRBJ2-2, with no clear D. The CDR3 is made up of 13 amino acids. Germline V lookup: CDR1 SNHLY, CDR2 FYNNEI. The V gene lost 6 bases and the J gene lost 10 bases, with 15 bases spanning the gap. The CDR3 sequence: CASSLGSLLELFF. CDR3 DNA: TGTGCCAGCAGCTTAGGTTCCCTTTTGGAGCTGTTTTTT.

The V and J genes are TRBV9 and TRBJ2-7; D is perhaps TRBD2 (7 bases). Germline CDR1 and CDR2: SGDLS and YYNGEE. V lost 2 bases to trimming and J lost 3 bases, with 18 bases between them. The CDR3 runs 16 residues. The CDR3 spells CASSVSGKRDIYEQYF. Here the CDR3 DNA reads TGTGCCAGCAGCGTCTCGGGTAAGCGGGACATCTACGAGCAGTACTTC.

The V and J genes are TRBV9 and TRBJ2-2; 13 nucleotides agree with TRBD2. The CDR3 spans 22 residues. Germline assignment: CDR1 SGDLS and CDR2 YYNGEE. V trimming: 3 bases; J trimming: 0 bases; junction bases outside the gene matches: 17. The CDR3: CASSGSTSGGASERTNTGELFF. The CDR3 region has the DNA TGTGCCAGCAGCGGAAGTACTAGCGGGGGGGCGTCTGAGAGAACGAACACCGGGGAGCTGTTTTTT.

This clonotype was picked up many times. The chain joins TRBV6-1 to TRBJ1-5; 7 nucleotides agree with TRBD1. This CDR3 comprises 13 residues. Trimming removed 5 bases from V and 6 bases from J; junction bases left unmatched: 4. CDR1 is MNHNS, CDR2 SASEGT, per germline. CDR3 nucleotides: TGTGCCAGCAGTTCAGGGGACAGTCAGCCCCAGCATTTT. It codes for CASSSGDSQPQHF.

The table lists this clonotype with many counts. V and J are TRBV7-9 and TRBJ2-7; D not resolved. The ends were cut back, 4 bases at V and 4 bases at J, with 17 bases in the middle. The CDR3 totals 15 residues. The V gene's germline CDR1 is SEHNR and CDR2 FQNEAQ (reference sequence). CDR3 bases: TGTGCCAGCAGCTCACGATCAGATTGGCCTTACGAGCAGTACTTC. It specifies CASSSRSDWPYEQYF.

This clonotype was found many times. The chain uses TRBV5-1 and TRBJ2-2; 8 bases match TRBD1. Per germline, CDR1 SGHRS and CDR2 YFSETQ. This CDR3 has 17 residues. Trimming cost V 4 bases and J 6 bases; bases outside gene matches: 14. The CDR3 region is CASSQTTDRVSAGELFF. The CDR3 DNA is TGCGCCAGCAGCCAGACGACGGACAGGGTTTCCGCCGGGGAGCTGTTTTTT.